This T cell receptor (beta chain) is drawn from a study of shared clonotypes between healthy human individuals. Across the study: A few men and two women, aged 18 to 49, were donors.

General study results and limits: Relative to memory subsets, naive subsets generally showed larger estimated richness. Four donors held about 5% of naive CD4 clonotypes in common.

The CDR3 length is 15 residues. The germline V gene has CDR1 SGHVS and CDR2 FNYEAQ. Trimming took off 5 bases at V and 2 bases at J, with 15 bases between the two ends. On this clone itself: Its matching antigen is unknown.

The method was immunoSEQ multiplex PCR; TCRdb's version includes in-frame clones alone and lacks a portion of them. The sample contains some 1.5 million clones, 95% to 99% of which appear only once. Among the donors, all were Caucasian adults who lived in Nashville, Tennessee. The sequenced sample consisted of naive CD4+ T cells sorted from blood. Sample subset: CD45RA+ positively selected. The genes are TRBV7-6 and TRBJ1-1; D is perhaps TRBD1 (5 bases). The TCR comes from a man younger than 45 in good health. For the CDR3, the DNA is TGTGCCAGCAGCCCAACGGGGGGGTTTAACACTGAAGCTTTCTTT. Encoded protein: CASSPTGGFNTEAFF.